The rows below give T cell receptor beta chains drawn from one sample of a study of blood T cell repertoires in COVID-19. Sequenced by immunoSEQ multiplex PCR; TCRdb stores in-frame clones only, minus some. This table has tens of thousands of clones, around 80% appearing once. Sequencing was performed on peripheral blood. All receptors derive from a man aged 60 to 69 with acute or convalescent COVID-19. CDR3s include the opening cysteine and the closing phenylalanine or tryptophan. Fields, in order: V gene, J gene, clone size, D gene, CDR3 protein, CDR3 DNA. A D gene is named only where the DNA matches it firmly. Expanded clones are given a class, and other clones once, few, many or no size at all.

>TRBV12-3/TRBV12-4|TRBJ2-5|-|-
CASSSPTGTQYF
TGTGCCAGCAGTTCCCCCACCGGGACCCAGTACTTC
>TRBV11-2|TRBJ2-1|-|TRBD2
CASSLSGSLNEQFF
TGTGCCAGCAGCCTTAGCGGGAGTCTCAATGAGCAGTTCTTC
>TRBV29-1|TRBJ2-7|-|TRBD1
CSGTGDGEQYF
TGCAGCGGGACAGGGGACGGCGAGCAGTACTTC
>TRBV4-1|TRBJ1-1|many|TRBD1
CASSQVYSGTGINEAFF
TGCGCCAGCAGCCAAGTTTATTCCGGGACAGGGATAAATGAAGCTTTCTTT
>TRBV10-2|TRBJ2-3|few|TRBD2
CASSVLAGATDTQYF
TGCGCCAGCAGTGTCCTAGCGGGAGCCACAGATACGCAGTATTTT
>TRBV7-8|TRBJ2-1|-|TRBD2
CASSLLAGSYNEQFF
TGTGCCAGCAGCTTGCTAGCGGGCTCCTACAATGAGCAGTTCTTC
>TRBV6-5|TRBJ1-5|-|-
CASETVSNQPQHF
TGTGCCAGTGAGACAGTTAGCAATCAGCCCCAGCATTTT
>TRBV10-1|TRBJ2-7|-|TRBD2
CASSERRETREQYF
TGCGCCAGCAGTGAGCGGCGGGAGACTCGCGAGCAGTACTTC
>TRBV6-2/TRBV6-3|TRBJ2-7|few|TRBD1
CASCPLTGTYEQYF
TGTGCCAGCTGCCCGTTGACAGGGACCTACGAGCAGTACTTC
>TRBV27|TRBJ1-6|-|-
CATAPGTRNSPLHF
TGTGCCACTGCCCCCGGGACACGGAATTCACCCCTCCACTTT
>TRBV3-1/TRBV3-2|TRBJ2-5|-|-
CASRPAQRRETQYF
TGTGCCAGCAGACCAGCGCAGCGTAGAGAGACCCAGTACTTC
>TRBV13|TRBJ1-2|-|-
CASSLRQGLGGYTF
TGTGCCAGCAGCTTACGGCAGGGCCTCGGAGGCTACACCTTC
>TRBV11-2|TRBJ2-5|once|TRBD2
CASSFLAGGRETQYF
TGTGCCAGCAGCTTCTTAGCGGGAGGGAGGGAGACCCAGTACTTC
>TRBV11-2|TRBJ2-5|-|-
CASSLQGMLTETQYF
TGTGCCAGCAGCTTACAGGGTATGCTAACGGAGACCCAGTACTTC
>TRBV7-9|TRBJ2-5|once|TRBD1
CASSLEGAGQETQYF
TGTGCCAGCAGCTTAGAGGGGGCGGGCCAAGAGACCCAGTACTTC
>TRBV11-3|TRBJ2-1|many|-
CASSQRSPRGGILYNEQFF
TGTGCCAGCAGCCAAAGGAGCCCTCGGGGCGGGATCCTCTACAATGAGCAGTTCTTC
>TRBV11-2|TRBJ1-1|-|-
CASSPPRRNTEAFF
TGTGCCAGCAGCCCCCCCCGGAGGAACACTGAAGCTTTCTTT
>TRBV10-2|TRBJ1-5|-|-
CASSESSSNQPQHF
TGCGCCAGCAGTGAGTCATCGAGTAATCAGCCCCAGCATTTT
>TRBV7-2|TRBJ2-1|-|-
CASSLVSATYNEQFF
TGTGCCAGCAGCTTAGTAAGCGCCACCTACAATGAGCAGTTCTTC
>TRBV30|TRBJ1-2|few|TRBD1
CAWGPGTGSGGYTF
TGTGCCTGGGGACCCGGGACAGGGAGCGGCGGCTACACCTTC
>TRBV6-2/TRBV6-3|TRBJ2-1|few|-
CASSYDRAGEQFF
TGTGCCAGCAGTTACGACCGGGCAGGGGAGCAGTTCTTC
>TRBV6-5|TRBJ2-7|few|-
CASSQASRSEQYF
TGTGCCAGCAGCCAAGCCTCGCGGAGCGAGCAGTACTTC
>TRBV10-1|TRBJ2-3|-|TRBD2
CATRGGLGTDTQYF
TGCGCCACCCGCGGGGGTCTAGGCACAGATACGCAGTATTTT
>TRBV4-3|TRBJ1-4|once|-
CASSSRQGSNEKLFF
TGCGCCAGCAGCTCACGCCAGGGTTCTAATGAAAAACTGTTTTTT
>TRBV6-6|TRBJ2-3|-|-
CASSSKYTQYF
TGTGCCAGCAGTTCTAAATATACGCAGTATTTT
>TRBV19|TRBJ2-1|-|TRBD2
CASSIPGLAGNPAQFF
TGTGCCAGTAGTATCCCGGGACTAGCGGGAAATCCAGCGCAGTTCTTC
>TRBV4-3|TRBJ2-2|-|-
CASRATVLTNTGELFF
TGCGCCAGCCGAGCGACGGTCCTTACGAACACCGGGGAGCTGTTTTTT
>TRBV27|TRBJ1-5|-|-
CASSPPGDVNQPQHF
TGTGCCAGCAGCCCCCCAGGGGATGTCAATCAGCCCCAGCATTTT
>TRBV11-2|TRBJ2-4|-|TRBD2
CASSYLAGLAKNIQYF
TGTGCCAGCAGCTATCTAGCGGGGTTAGCCAAAAACATTCAGTACTTC
>TRBV28|TRBJ2-2|-|-
CASSLLGRELFF
TGTGCCAGCAGTCTACTCGGTCGGGAGCTGTTTTTT
>TRBV7-9|TRBJ2-4|-|TRBD2
CASSFDGRKAKNIQYF
TGTGCCAGCAGCTTCGACGGGAGGAAGGCCAAAAACATTCAGTACTTC
>TRBV19|TRBJ2-2|few|TRBD2
CASTGEASGTTGELFF
TGTGCCAGTACCGGTGAGGCTAGCGGGACGACCGGGGAGCTGTTTTTT
>TRBV11-3|TRBJ2-7|-|TRBD1
CASSSPGTGIPYEQYF
TGTGCCAGCAGCTCCCCTGGGACAGGGATCCCCTACGAGCAGTACTTC
>TRBV28|TRBJ1-1|-|-
CASSYTGEAFF
TGTGCCAGCAGTTATACGGGGGAAGCTTTCTTT
>TRBV5-6|TRBJ2-5|-|TRBD2
CASSPGLAGPETQYF
TGTGCCAGCAGCCCAGGACTAGCGGGACCGGAGACCCAGTACTTC
>TRBV11-2|TRBJ2-7|-|-
CASSLDGTLTDEQYF
TGTGCCAGCAGCTTAGATGGGACTTTAACTGACGAGCAGTACTTC
>TRBV6-1|TRBJ1-1|few|TRBD1
CASSVHDRGDWTEAFF
TGTGCCAGCAGTGTTCACGACAGGGGCGATTGGACTGAAGCTTTCTTT
>TRBV2|TRBJ1-2|-|-
CASIDDQGGYGYTF
TGTGCCAGCATTGACGACCAGGGTGGTTATGGCTACACCTTC
>TRBV11-3|TRBJ2-1|-|-
CASSLNIEQFF
TGTGCCAGCAGCTTAAATATTGAGCAGTTCTTC
>TRBV11-3|TRBJ2-3|-|-
CASSLDSNGAGTDTQYF
TGTGCCAGCAGCTTAGATTCCAACGGAGCCGGCACAGATACGCAGTATTTT
>TRBV19|TRBJ2-7|-|-
CASSFRDIGREQYF
TGTGCCAGTAGTTTCCGGGACATAGGAAGAGAGCAGTACTTC
>TRBV7-8|TRBJ2-1|few|-
CASSPQPHNEQFF
TGTGCCAGCAGCCCACAACCGCACAATGAGCAGTTCTTC
>TRBV6-2/TRBV6-3|TRBJ2-5|-|TRBD2
CASSYSLAGREETQYF
TGTGCCAGCAGTTACAGTCTAGCGGGAAGAGAAGAGACCCAGTACTTC
>TRBV6-1|TRBJ2-5|-|TRBD1
CASSVRDRGLGETQYF
TGTGCCAGCAGTGTCCGGGACAGGGGTCTAGGAGAGACCCAGTACTTC
>TRBV9|TRBJ1-6|-|-
CASSVYGAGNSPLHF
TGTGCCAGCAGCGTATATGGGGCAGGTAATTCACCCCTCCACTTT
>TRBV6-5|TRBJ2-5|-|-
CASIRQLQETQYF
TGTGCCAGCATAAGACAGCTCCAAGAGACCCAGTACTTC
>TRBV9|TRBJ2-2|-|-
CASSVQGNTGELFF
TGTGCCAGCAGCGTACAGGGGAACACCGGGGAGCTGTTTTTT
>TRBV10-3|TRBJ1-1|-|-
CAISGGGGTANTEAFF
TGTGCCATCAGTGGGGGGGGAGGGACTGCTAACACTGAAGCTTTCTTT
>TRBV6-2/TRBV6-3|TRBJ2-1|-|-
CASSTLGQYNEQFF
TGTGCCAGCAGTACACTTGGGCAATACAATGAGCAGTTCTTC
>TRBV28|TRBJ1-4|-|-
CAIRGLSLEKLFF
TGTGCCATTCGGGGACTATCTCTTGAAAAACTGTTTTTT
>TRBV5-1|TRBJ2-3|-|TRBD1
CASSLGPAPQETGADTQYF
TGCGCCAGCAGCTTGGGCCCGGCGCCCCAGGAGACAGGGGCAGATACGCAGTATTTT